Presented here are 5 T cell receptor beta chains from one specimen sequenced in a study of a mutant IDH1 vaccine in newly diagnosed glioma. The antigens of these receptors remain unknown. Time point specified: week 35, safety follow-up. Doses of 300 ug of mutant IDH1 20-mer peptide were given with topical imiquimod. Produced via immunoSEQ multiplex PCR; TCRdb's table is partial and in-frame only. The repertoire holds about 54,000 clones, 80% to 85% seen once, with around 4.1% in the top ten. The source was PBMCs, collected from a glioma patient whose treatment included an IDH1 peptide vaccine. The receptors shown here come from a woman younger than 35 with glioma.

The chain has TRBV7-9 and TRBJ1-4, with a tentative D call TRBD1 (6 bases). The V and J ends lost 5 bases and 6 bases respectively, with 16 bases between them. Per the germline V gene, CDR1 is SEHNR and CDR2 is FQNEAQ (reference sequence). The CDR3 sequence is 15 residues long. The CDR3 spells CASSETGATHEKLFF. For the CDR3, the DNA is TGTGCCAGCAGCGAAACGGGGGCGACCCATGAAAAACTGTTTTTT. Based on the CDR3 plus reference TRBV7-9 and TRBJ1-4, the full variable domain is DTGVSQNPRHKITKRGQNVTFRCDPISEHNRLYWYRQTLGQGPEFLTYFQNEAQLEKSRLLSDRFSAERPKGSFSTLEIQRTEQGDSAMYLCASSETGATHEKLFFGSGTQLSVL.

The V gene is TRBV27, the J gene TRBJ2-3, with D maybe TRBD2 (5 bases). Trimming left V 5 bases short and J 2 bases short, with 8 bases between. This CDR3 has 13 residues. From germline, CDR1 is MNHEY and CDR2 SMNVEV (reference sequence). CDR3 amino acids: CASSLAPTDTQYF. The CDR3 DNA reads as TGTGCCAGCAGTCTAGCCCCCACAGATACGCAGTATTTT.

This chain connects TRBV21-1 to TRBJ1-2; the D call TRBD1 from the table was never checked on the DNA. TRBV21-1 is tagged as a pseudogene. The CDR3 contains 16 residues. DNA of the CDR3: TGTGCCAGCAGTCCGGACAGGGGTTACAAACCCTATGGCTACACCTTC. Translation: CASSPDRGYKPYGYTF.

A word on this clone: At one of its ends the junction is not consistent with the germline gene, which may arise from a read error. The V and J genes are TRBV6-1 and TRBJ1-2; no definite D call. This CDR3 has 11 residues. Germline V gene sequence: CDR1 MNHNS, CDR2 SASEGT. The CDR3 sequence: CASSEEGITAF. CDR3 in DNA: TGTGCCAGCAGTGAAGAAGGGATCACAGCCTTC.

The CDR3 nucleotides read TGTGCTAGTGGTTTGGTAAGAGGACAGGGAAACAATGAGCAGTTCTTC. Protein sequence: CASGLVRGQGNNEQFF. The rearrangement links TRBV12-5 to TRBJ2-1, with 8 bases identical to TRBD1. J lost 5 bases, V lost 0 bases, and 6 bases had no gene match. Germline V gives CDR1 LGHNT, CDR2 FRNRAP. The CDR3 runs to 16 residues.